The 5 T cell receptor beta chains below come from one sample, sequenced in a study of human T cells and chemical hapten exposure. TCRdb itself ran the RACE reads through MiXCR, one entry per CDR3 protein. The sample records roughly 380,000 distinct CDR3 sequences, approximately 5% being singletons. The time point is: pre-sensitization, week 0. Regarding treatment: therapeutic diphenylcyclopropenone sensitization with weekly scalp DPC. The input for sequencing was whole blood, taken in connection with sensitization to the hapten diphenylcyclopropenone (DPC). The receptor source for this set is a woman aged 50 to 65 with alopecia areata. Some clones in this sample may be carry-over from other donors' samples.

This clonotype was picked up many times. The rearrangement joins TRBV6-5 to TRBJ2-7, with 10 bases aligning to TRBD2. CDR1 and CDR2 (germline): MNHEY, SVGAGI. The CDR3 runs to 14 residues. V lost 3 bases, J lost 2 bases, and 1 base stayed unmatched. In DNA form, the CDR3 reads TGTGCCAGCAGTTATGGGACTAGCGCCTACGAGCAGTACTTC. It encodes CASSYGTSAYEQYF.

The J gene is TRBJ2-7, the V gene TRBV11-2; a weak D match, TRBD2 (5 bases). There are 14 residues in the CDR3. Germline CDR1 is SGHAT and CDR2 is FQNNGV. The V end lost 3 bases, the J end lost 4 bases, and 13 bases lay between the germline ends. The CDR3 DNA reads as TGTGCCAGCAGCTTTTTAGGCAGGACTTACGAGCAGTACTTC. Translation: CASSFLGRTYEQYF.

This clonotype showed up many times. This sequence joins TRBV28 and TRBJ2-3; D is perhaps TRBD2 (6 bases). The V gene lost 6 bases and the J gene lost 2 bases, with 15 bases spanning the gap. Germline-derived CDR1 and CDR2 are MDHEN and SYDVKM. CDR3 length equals 15 residues. The chain's CDR3 is CASSTPGGPTDTQYF. The CDR3, as DNA: TGTGCCAGCAGCACTCCCGGAGGGCCCACAGATACGCAGTATTTT. Drawing the rest from reference TRBV28 and TRBJ2-3, the complete variable domain is DVKVTQSSRYLVKRTGEKVFLECVQDMDHENMFWYRQDPGLGLRLIYFSYDVKMKEKGDIPEGYSVSREKKERFSLILESASTNQTSMYLCASSTPGGPTDTQYFGPGTRLTVL.

At least ten counts were recorded for this clonotype. The chain combines TRBV7-9 with TRBJ1-2, with D perhaps matching TRBD1 (6 bases). The length of the CDR3 is 15 residues. Trimming left V 4 bases short and J 5 bases short, with 17 bases between. In germline, CDR1 is SEHNR, CDR2 FQNEAQ (reference sequence). The CDR3 nucleotides are TGTGCCAGCAGCTCCCCCGGGACAACGATTTATGGCTACACCTTC. Translating gives CASSSPGTTIYGYTF.

V is TRBV11-3 and J is TRBJ2-1, with TRBD1 matching over 9 bases. Germline trimming cut 3 bases from V and 4 bases from J; bases unmatched to any gene: 7. Germline V gene data show CDR1 as SGHNT and CDR2 as YENEEA. The CDR3 spans 16 residues. CDR3 amino acids: CASSLGAGQGYNEQFF. The DNA of the CDR3 is TGTGCCAGCAGCTTGGGTGCGGGACAGGGATACAATGAGCAGTTCTTC.